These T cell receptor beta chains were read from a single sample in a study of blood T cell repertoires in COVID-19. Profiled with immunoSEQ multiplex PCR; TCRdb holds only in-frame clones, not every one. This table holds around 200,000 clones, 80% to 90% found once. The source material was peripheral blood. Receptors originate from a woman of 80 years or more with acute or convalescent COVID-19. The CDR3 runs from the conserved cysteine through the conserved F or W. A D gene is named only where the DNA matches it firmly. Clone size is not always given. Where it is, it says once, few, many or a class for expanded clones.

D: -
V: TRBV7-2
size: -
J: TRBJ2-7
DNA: TGTGCCAGCAGCCTAGGTATTTCCTACGAGCAGTACTTC
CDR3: CASSLGISYEQYF

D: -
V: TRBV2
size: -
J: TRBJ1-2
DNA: TGTGCCAGCAGTTTGACAGGAAACTATGGCTACACCTTC
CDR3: CASSLTGNYGYTF

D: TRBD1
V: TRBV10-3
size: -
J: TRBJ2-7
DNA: TGTGCCGTCAGTGAAGACAGGGGCTATGGCGACGAGCAGTACTTC
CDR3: CAVSEDRGYGDEQYF

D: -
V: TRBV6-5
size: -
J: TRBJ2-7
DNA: TGTGCCAGCAGGGAGACGGGGACCTACGAGCAGTACTTC
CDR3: CASRETGTYEQYF

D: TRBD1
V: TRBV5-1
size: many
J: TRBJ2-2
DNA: TGCGCCAGCAGCCCCGGGACAGGCTTCGTTGACGGGGAGCTGTTTTTT
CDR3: CASSPGTGFVDGELFF

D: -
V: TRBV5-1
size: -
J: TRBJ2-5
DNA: TGCGCCAGCAGCCGGGAGCAAGAGACCCAGTACTTC
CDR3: CASSREQETQYF

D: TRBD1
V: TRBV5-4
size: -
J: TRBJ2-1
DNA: TGTGCCAGCAGCTCACCGGGACAGGGGATCAATGAGCAGTTCTTC
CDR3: CASSSPGQGINEQFF

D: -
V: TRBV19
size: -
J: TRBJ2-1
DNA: TGTGCCAGTAGCCCGTTACGTATCGGCAATGAGCAGTTCTTC
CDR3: CASSPLRIGNEQFF

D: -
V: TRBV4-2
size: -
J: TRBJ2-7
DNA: TGTGCCAGCAGCCAAGATCAGTTTCGAGGTTCCTACGAGCAGTACTTC
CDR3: CASSQDQFRGSYEQYF

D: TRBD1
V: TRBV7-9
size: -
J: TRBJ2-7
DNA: TGTGCCAGCAGCTTAGGCCCGGGACAGGGCCTTCGAGGAGAGCAGTACTTC
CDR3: CASSLGPGQGLRGEQYF

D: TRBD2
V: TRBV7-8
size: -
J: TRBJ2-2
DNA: TGTGCCAGCAGCAAAACCGGGACTAGCGGGAGGGTCACCGGGGAGCTGTTTTTT
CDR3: CASSKTGTSGRVTGELFF

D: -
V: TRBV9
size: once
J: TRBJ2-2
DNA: TGTGCCAGCAGCGTAACATGGACCGGGGAGCTGTTTTTT
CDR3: CASSVTWTGELFF

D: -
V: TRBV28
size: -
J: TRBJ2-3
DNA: TGTGCCAGCAGTTTCGCGGACACCAGCTCGGATACGCAGTATTTT
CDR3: CASSFADTSSDTQYF

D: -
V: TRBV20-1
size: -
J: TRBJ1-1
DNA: TGCAGTGCTAGTGACAGTTTATATTCTGAAGCTTTCTTT
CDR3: CSASDSLYSEAFF

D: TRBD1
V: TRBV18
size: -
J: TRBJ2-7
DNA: TGTGCCAGCTCACCACCGGGACAGGGCGTTGGCGAGCAGTACTTC
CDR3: CASSPPGQGVGEQYF

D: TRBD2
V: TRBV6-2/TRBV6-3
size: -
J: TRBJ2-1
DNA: TGTGCCAGCAGTTACGGAATGGCCGAGACTAGCGGGGTTTACAATGAGCAGTTCTTC
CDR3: CASSYGMAETSGVYNEQFF

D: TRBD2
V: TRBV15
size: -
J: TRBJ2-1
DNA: TGTGCCACCAGCAGCAAAAGTTTGGCGGGAGGGACCTACAATGAGCAGTTCTTC
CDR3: CATSSKSLAGGTYNEQFF

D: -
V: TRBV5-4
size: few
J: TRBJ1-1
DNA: TGTGCCAGCAGCTTGGACAGGGTGGGGGAAGCTTTCTTT
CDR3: CASSLDRVGEAFF

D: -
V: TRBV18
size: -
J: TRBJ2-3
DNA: TGTGCCAGCTCGTCCATAGCAGCCCTCTCAACGGCTACGCAGTATTTT
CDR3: CASSSIAALSTATQYF

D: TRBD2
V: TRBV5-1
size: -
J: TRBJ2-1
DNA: TGCGCCAGCAGCTTGGGGTCTGTAGCGGGAGGGAACAATGAGCAGTTCTTC
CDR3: CASSLGSVAGGNNEQFF

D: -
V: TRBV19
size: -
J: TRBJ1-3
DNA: TGTGCCAGTAGTATAAGAGGAGCCAGTTCTTTCTCTGGAAACACCATATATTTT
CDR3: CASSIRGASSFSGNTIYF

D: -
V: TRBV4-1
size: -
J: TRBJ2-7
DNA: TGCGCCAGCAGCCAAGCCTTGGAGGGATCCTACGAGCAGTACTTC
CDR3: CASSQALEGSYEQYF

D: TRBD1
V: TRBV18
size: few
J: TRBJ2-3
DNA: TGTGCCAGCTCACCCTGGGACAGGGGTACAGATACGCAGTATTTT
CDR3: CASSPWDRGTDTQYF

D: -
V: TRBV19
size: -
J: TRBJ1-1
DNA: TGTGCCAGTAGTTCTCCCGGCCAGGGGTTCCAAAAAGCTTTCTTT
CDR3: CASSSPGQGFQKAFF

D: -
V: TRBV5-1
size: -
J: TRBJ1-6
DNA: TGCGCTAGCAGCTTGGGGCCGGGTTCACCCCTCCACTTT
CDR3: CASSLGPGSPLHF

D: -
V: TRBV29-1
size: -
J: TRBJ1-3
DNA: TGCAGCGTCATGGGACAAACTGGAAACACCATATATTTT
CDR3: CSVMGQTGNTIYF

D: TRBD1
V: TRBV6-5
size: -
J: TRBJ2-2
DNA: TGTGCCAGTCCAGGGGGACCCGGGGAGCTGTTTTTT
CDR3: CASPGGPGELFF

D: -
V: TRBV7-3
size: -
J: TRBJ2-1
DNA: TGTGCCAGCAGCTTGCACAGGGCGAATGAGCAGTTCTTC
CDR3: CASSLHRANEQFF

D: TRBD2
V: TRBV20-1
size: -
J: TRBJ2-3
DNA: TGCAGTGCAAGTGGGACTAGCGGGAGGGCAGATACGCAGTATTTT
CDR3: CSASGTSGRADTQYF